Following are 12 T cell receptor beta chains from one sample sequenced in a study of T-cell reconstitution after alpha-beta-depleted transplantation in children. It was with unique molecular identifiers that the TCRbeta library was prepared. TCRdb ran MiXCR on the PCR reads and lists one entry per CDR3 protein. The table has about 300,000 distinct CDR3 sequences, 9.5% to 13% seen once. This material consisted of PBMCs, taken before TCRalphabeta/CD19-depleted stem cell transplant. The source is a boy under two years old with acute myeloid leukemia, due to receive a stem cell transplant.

The CDR3 spells CASSYRNSGPYQETQYF. The CDR3 DNA follows: TGCGCCAGCAGCTATAGGAATAGCGGACCGTACCAAGAGACCCAGTACTTC. V is TRBV5-1 and J is TRBJ2-5, with a possible D match to TRBD2 (6 bases). The germline V gene has CDR1 SGHRS and CDR2 YFSETQ. This CDR3 is 17 amino acids long. The germline V and J ends were trimmed by 3 bases and 0 bases, with 18 bases remaining between them.

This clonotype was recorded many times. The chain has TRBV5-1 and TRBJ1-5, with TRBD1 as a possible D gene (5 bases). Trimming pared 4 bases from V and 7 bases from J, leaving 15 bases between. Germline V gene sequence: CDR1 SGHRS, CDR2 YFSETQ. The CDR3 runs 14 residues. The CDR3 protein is CASSEDGTGQPQHF. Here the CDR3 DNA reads TGCGCCAGCAGCGAAGACGGGACCGGCCAGCCCCAGCATTTT.

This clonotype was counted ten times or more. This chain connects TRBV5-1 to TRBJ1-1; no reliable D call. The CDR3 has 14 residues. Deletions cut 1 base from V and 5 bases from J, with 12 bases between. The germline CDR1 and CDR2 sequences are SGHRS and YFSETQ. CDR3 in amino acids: CASSLISLLTEAFF. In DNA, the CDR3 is TGCGCCAGCAGCTTGATCAGCCTACTAACTGAAGCTTTCTTT.

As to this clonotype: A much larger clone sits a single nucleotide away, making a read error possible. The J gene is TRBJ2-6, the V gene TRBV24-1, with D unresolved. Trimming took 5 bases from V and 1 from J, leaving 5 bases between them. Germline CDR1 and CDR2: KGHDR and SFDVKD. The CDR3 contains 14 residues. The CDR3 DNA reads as TGTGCCACCAGTGGTTCATCTGGGGCCAACGTCCTGACTTTC. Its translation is CATSGSSGANVLTF.

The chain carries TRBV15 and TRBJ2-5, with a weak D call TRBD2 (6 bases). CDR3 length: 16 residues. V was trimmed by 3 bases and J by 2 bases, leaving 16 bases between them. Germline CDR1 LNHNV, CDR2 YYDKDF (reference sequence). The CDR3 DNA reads TGTGCCACCAGCAGCCCCCCCGCGGGGCCGCAAGAGACCCAGTACTTC. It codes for CATSSPPAGPQETQYF.

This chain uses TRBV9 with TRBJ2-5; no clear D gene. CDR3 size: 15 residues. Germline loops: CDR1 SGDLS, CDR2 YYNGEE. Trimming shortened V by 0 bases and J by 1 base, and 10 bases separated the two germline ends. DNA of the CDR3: TGTGCCAGCAGCGTAGCCGTGAACGGCCAAGAGACCCAGTACTTC. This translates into CASSVAVNGQETQYF.

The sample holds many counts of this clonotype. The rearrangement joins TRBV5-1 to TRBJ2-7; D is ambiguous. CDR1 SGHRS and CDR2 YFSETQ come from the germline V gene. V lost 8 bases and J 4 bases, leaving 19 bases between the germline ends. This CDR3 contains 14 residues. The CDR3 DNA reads TGCGCCAGTCAAGGGCCGGGTTCGATGTACGAGCAGTACTTC. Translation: CASQGPGSMYEQYF.

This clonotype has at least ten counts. The CDR3 DNA follows: TGTGCCAGCAGCTTTGCGAGGATCGGGGAGCTGTTTTTT. It translates to CASSFARIGELFF. The rearrangement joins TRBV5-6 to TRBJ2-2; D is ambiguous. Trimming shortened V by 2 bases and J by 7 bases, and 9 bases separated the two germline ends. The length of the CDR3 is 13 residues. From germline, CDR1 is SGHDT and CDR2 YYEEEE.

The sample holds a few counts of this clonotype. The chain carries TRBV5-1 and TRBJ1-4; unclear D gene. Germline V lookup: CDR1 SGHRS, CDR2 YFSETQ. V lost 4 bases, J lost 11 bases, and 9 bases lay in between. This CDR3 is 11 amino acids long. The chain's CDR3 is CASSGMAKLFF. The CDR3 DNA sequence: TGCGCCAGCAGCGGGATGGCGAAACTGTTTTTT.

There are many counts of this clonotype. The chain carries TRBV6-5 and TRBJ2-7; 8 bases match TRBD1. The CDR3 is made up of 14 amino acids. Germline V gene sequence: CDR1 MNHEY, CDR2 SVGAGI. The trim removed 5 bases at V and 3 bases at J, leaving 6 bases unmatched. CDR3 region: CASSPGQVFYEQYF. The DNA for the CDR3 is TGTGCCAGCAGTCCGGGACAGGTATTCTACGAGCAGTACTTC.

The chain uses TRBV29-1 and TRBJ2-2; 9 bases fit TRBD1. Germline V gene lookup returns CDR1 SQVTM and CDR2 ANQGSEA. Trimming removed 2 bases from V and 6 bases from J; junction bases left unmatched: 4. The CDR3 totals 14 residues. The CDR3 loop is CSVELQGASGELFF. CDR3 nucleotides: TGCAGCGTTGAACTACAGGGGGCCTCCGGGGAGCTGTTTTTT.

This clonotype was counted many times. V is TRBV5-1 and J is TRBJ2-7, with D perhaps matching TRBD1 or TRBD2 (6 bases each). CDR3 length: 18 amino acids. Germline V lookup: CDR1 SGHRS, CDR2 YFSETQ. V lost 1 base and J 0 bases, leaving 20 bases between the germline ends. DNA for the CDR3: TGCGCCAGCAGCTTGTTGGGAGGACAGTCCTTCAGCTCCTACGAGCAGTACTTC. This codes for CASSLLGGQSFSSYEQYF.